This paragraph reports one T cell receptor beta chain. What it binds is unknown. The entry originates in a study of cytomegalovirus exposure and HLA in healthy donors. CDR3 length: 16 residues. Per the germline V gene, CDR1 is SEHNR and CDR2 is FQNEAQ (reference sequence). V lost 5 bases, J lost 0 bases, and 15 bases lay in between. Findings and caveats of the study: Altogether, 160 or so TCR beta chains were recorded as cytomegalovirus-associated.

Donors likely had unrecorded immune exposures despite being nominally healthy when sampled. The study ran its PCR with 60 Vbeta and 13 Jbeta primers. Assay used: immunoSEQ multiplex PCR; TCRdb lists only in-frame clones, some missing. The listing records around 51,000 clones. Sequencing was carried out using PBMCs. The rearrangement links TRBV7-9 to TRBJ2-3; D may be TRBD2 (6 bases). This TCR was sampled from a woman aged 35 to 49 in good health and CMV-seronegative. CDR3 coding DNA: TGTGCCAGCAGCATACAGGCGGGGTCTAGCACAGATACGCAGTATTTT. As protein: CASSIQAGSSTDTQYF.